This TCR beta chain is drawn from a study of response to subunit inactivated influenza vaccine. Notes on the study in general: Authors suggested seasonal influenza vaccinations each recruit few new T cells.

Germline loops: CDR1 SGHRS, CDR2 YFSETQ. With 0 bases removed from V and 4 bases from J, the gap between germline ends came to 12 bases. There are 15 residues in the CDR3. This clonotype was observed a handful of times. The antigen remains unidentified. TCRdb reprocessed the RT-PCR reads with MiXCR, giving one entry per CDR3 protein. The sample contains fewer than 750,000 distinct CDR3 sequences, approximately 15% of which appear only once. This receptor was identified in a man aged 50 to 59 who received an inactivated influenza vaccine. The starting material was PBMCs from blood, obtained about 11 days after vaccination. The rearrangement uses TRBV5-1 and TRBJ2-3; D perhaps matches TRBD1 (6 bases). CDR3 DNA: TGCGCCAGCAGCTTGGCGACAGGCAATCCAGATACGCAGTATTTT. Amino acid sequence: CASSLATGNPDTQYF.